This is a list of T cell receptor beta chains from one sample in a study of human T cells and chemical hapten exposure. TCRdb reprocessed the RACE reads via MiXCR and lists one record per CDR3 protein. The sample consists of roughly 100,000 distinct CDR3 sequences, around 9.6% of them appearing once. The input for sequencing was whole blood, taken in connection with sensitization to the hapten diphenylcyclopropenone (DPC). The source of these receptors is a woman aged 40 to 55 with alopecia areata. Some clones in this sample may be carry-over from other donors' samples. The CDR3 runs from the conserved cysteine through the conserved F or W. The D gene is left open where the match is weak. Part of the rows lack a size; the others show once, few, many or a class for expanded clones.

abundance	len	v_gene	j_gene	d_gene	CDR3nt	CDR3aa
-	13	TRBV12-3/TRBV12-4	TRBJ2-5	-	TGTGCCAGCAGTCTCCGGACAGCAGAGACCCAGTACTTC	CASSLRTAETQYF
few	13	TRBV11-2	TRBJ2-3	-	TGTGCCAGCAGCTTAGAGCCAGCGCGTACGCAGTATTTT	CASSLEPARTQYF
-	17	TRBV7-2	TRBJ2-2	-	TGTGCCAGCAGCAGGAGGGGCGGCGGAACGAACACCGGGGAGCTGTTTTTT	CASSRRGGGTNTGELFF
many	14	TRBV27	TRBJ2-1	-	TGTGCCAGCAGTTCCTTGTCCGGCTACAATGAGCAGTTCTTC	CASSSLSGYNEQFF
many	12	TRBV11-2	TRBJ1-1	-	TGTGCCAGCAGCTCAGGTTTGACTGAAGCTTTCTTT	CASSSGLTEAFF
-	16	TRBV20-1	TRBJ2-2	-	TGCAGTGCTAGAGATGCGTCCGGAACCGGTACCGGGGAGCTGTTTTTT	CSARDASGTGTGELFF
-	12	TRBV6-4	TRBJ1-1	-	TGTGCCAGCAGTGACGGCGGCACTGAAGCTTTCTTT	CASSDGGTEAFF
many	14	TRBV19	TRBJ2-2	-	TGTGCCAGTAGTATGGTAGGGGACACCGGGGAGCTGTTTTTT	CASSMVGDTGELFF
many	18	TRBV20-1	TRBJ1-2	TRBD1	TGCAGTGCTAGAGATCACTGGGGACGACAGGGATCGGGCTATGGCTACACCTTC	CSARDHWGRQGSGYGYTF
few	9	TRBV21-1	TRBJ2-7	-	TGTGCCAGCAGCAAGCCGCAGTACTTC	CASSKPQYF
many	13	TRBV6-1	TRBJ2-4	TRBD1	TGTGCCACGATTGACAGGGACAAAAACATTCAGTACTTC	CATIDRDKNIQYF
few	15	TRBV20-1	TRBJ2-5	TRBD1	TGCAGTGCTACTCCGGGACAGGGGATAGGAGAGACCCAGTACTTC	CSATPGQGIGETQYF
few	17	TRBV28	TRBJ2-3	TRBD2	TGTGCCAGCAGTTTAGGACTAGCGGGAGGGCCGGAAGATACGCAGTATTTT	CASSLGLAGGPEDTQYF
-	15	TRBV7-9	TRBJ1-2	TRBD1	TGTGCCAGCAGCCAAGCCACAGGGGGACATCATGGCTACACCTTC	CASSQATGGHHGYTF
many	15	TRBV27	TRBJ2-7	TRBD2	TGTGCCAGCAGCCCAGAACCGGGACTACCCTACGAGCAGTACTTC	CASSPEPGLPYEQYF
-	16	TRBV7-9	TRBJ2-5	-	TGTGCCAGCAGCTTAGGCACAGTCCCGTGGAACGAGACCCAGTACTTC	CASSLGTVPWNETQYF
many	14	TRBV12-3/TRBV12-4	TRBJ1-6	TRBD1	TGTGCCAGCAGTTATGGGACAGGGACTTCACCCCTCCACTTT	CASSYGTGTSPLHF
few	13	TRBV11-2	TRBJ2-5	-	TGTGCCAGCAGCTTTTTAGAAGGGGAGACCCAGTACTTC	CASSFLEGETQYF
-	13	TRBV7-2	TRBJ1-5	-	TGTGCCAGCAGCGTACGAGGGCAGCAGCCCCAGCATTTT	CASSVRGQQPQHF
many	13	TRBV11-2	TRBJ2-7	TRBD1	TGTGCCAGCAGCAGAGACAGGGTCCACGAGCAGTACTTC	CASSRDRVHEQYF
many	15	TRBV7-2	TRBJ1-3	TRBD1	TGTGCCAGCAGCCCATGGACAGGGTTTGGAAACACCATATATTTT	CASSPWTGFGNTIYF
many	15	TRBV7-6	TRBJ1-3	-	TGTGCCAGCAGGGATCAGTCTTCCTCTGGAAACACCATATATTTT	CASRDQSSSGNTIYF
many	14	TRBV9	TRBJ1-5	-	TGTGCCAGCAGCATACAGGGCGTGGGGCAGCCCCAGCATTTT	CASSIQGVGQPQHF
many	15	TRBV2	TRBJ1-3	-	TGTGCCAGGGAATACGAACGATACTCTGGAAACACCATATATTTT	CAREYERYSGNTIYF
many	14	TRBV7-2	TRBJ1-6	-	TGTGCCAGCGCCGGCAGCTCCTATAATTCACCCCTCCACTTT	CASAGSSYNSPLHF
-	14	TRBV12-3/TRBV12-4	TRBJ2-1	TRBD1	TGTGCCAGCAGTTTAGAGGGGGCGAACAATGAGCAGTTCTTC	CASSLEGANNEQFF
many	14	TRBV29-1	TRBJ2-5	-	TGCAGCGTTGTGTTATGGACAGACCAAGAGACCCAGTACTTC	CSVVLWTDQETQYF
many	13	TRBV6-2/TRBV6-3	TRBJ1-2	TRBD1	TGTGCCAGCAGGCGGACAGGGAACTATGGCTACACCTTC	CASRRTGNYGYTF
-	13	TRBV20-1	TRBJ1-2	-	TGCAGTGCTAGAGATCCAGCTAACTATGGCTACACCTTC	CSARDPANYGYTF
-	13	TRBV29-1	TRBJ1-1	-	TGCAGCGTTGATTGGGGGAGGGATTCTGAAGCTTTCTTT	CSVDWGRDSEAFF
-	16	TRBV19	TRBJ2-4	-	TGTGCCAGTACTCCGACAGACGGTTCTGAGGGAAACATTCAGTACTTC	CASTPTDGSEGNIQYF
many	17	TRBV14	TRBJ2-7	TRBD1	TGTGCCAGCAGCCCCCCCAGGCAGGGGGCGATCGATAACGAGCAGTACTTC	CASSPPRQGAIDNEQYF
few	13	TRBV4-1	TRBJ2-7	-	TGCGCCAGCAGCTGGGCCGGGACAAACGAGCAGTACTTC	CASSWAGTNEQYF
few	13	TRBV6-5	TRBJ2-7	-	TGTGCCAGCAGTTCCGACCCCTACTACGAGCAGTACTTC	CASSSDPYYEQYF
few	14	TRBV7-2	TRBJ2-7	TRBD2	TGTGCCAGCAGCTCCAGGCGGGGGGACTACGAGCAGTACTTC	CASSSRRGDYEQYF
few	15	TRBV5-1	TRBJ1-1	TRBD1	TGCGCCAGCAGTTCCACAGGGGACGAGGACACTGAAGCTTTCTTT	CASSSTGDEDTEAFF
few	13	TRBV20-1	TRBJ1-2	-	TGCAGTGCTAGAGGGTACAGTCATAATGGCTACACCTTC	CSARGYSHNGYTF
few	13	TRBV2	TRBJ1-6	-	TGTGCCAGCAGGAGGACGTATAATTCACCCCTCCACTTT	CASRRTYNSPLHF
many	14	TRBV12-3/TRBV12-4	TRBJ2-7	-	TGTGCCAGCAGTGACTCCCAAGGGGTCGGTGAGCAGTACTTC	CASSDSQGVGEQYF
few	13	TRBV10-3	TRBJ1-5	-	TGTGCCATCAGCGACGGGCACAGCGCGCCCCAGCATTTT	CAISDGHSAPQHF
few	12	TRBV7-6	TRBJ2-3	-	TGTGCCAGCAGCGTCGATTCACATACGCAGTATTTT	CASSVDSHTQYF
few	14	TRBV2	TRBJ2-1	-	TGTGCCAGCAGTGTCGGCAGTGCCGTGCGGGAGCAGTTCTTC	CASSVGSAVREQFF
many	15	TRBV7-8	TRBJ1-6	TRBD1	TGTGCCAGCAGCTTAGCCCAGGGGGGATATTCACCCCTCCACTTT	CASSLAQGGYSPLHF
few	16	TRBV5-1	TRBJ1-3	-	TGCGCCAGCAGCTCAGAACCTGGGAGTTTCGGAAACACCATATATTTT	CASSSEPGSFGNTIYF
few	15	TRBV5-4	TRBJ2-1	-	TGTGCCAGCAGCTTGGGAGGGACCCCCTACAATGAGCAGTTCTTC	CASSLGGTPYNEQFF
few	15	TRBV11-2	TRBJ2-2	TRBD1	TGTGCCAGCAGCACCGGGACAGGGGACACCGGGGAGCTGTTTTTT	CASSTGTGDTGELFF